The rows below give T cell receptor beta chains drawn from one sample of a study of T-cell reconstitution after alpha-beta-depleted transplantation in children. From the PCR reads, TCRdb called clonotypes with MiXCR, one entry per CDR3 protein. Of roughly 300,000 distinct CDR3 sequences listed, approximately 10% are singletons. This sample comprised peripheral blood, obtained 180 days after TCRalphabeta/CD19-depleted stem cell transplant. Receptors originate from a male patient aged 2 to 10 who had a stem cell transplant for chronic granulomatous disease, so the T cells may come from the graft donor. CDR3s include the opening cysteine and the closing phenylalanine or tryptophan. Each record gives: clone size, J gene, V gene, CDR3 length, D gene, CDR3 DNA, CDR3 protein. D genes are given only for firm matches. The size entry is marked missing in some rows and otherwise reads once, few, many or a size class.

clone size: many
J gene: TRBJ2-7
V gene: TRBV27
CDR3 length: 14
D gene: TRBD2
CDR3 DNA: TGTGCCAGCAGTTTTTATCGCGGGAGTTACGAGCAGTACTTC
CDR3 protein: CASSFYRGSYEQYF

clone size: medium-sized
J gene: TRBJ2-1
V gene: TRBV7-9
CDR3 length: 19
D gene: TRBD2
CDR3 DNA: TGTGCCAGCAGCTTACCCCACGAGCGGGAGGCTGAGGCCTACAATGAGCAGTTCTTC
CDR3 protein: CASSLPHEREAEAYNEQFF

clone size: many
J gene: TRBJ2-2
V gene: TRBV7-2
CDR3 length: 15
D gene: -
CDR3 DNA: TGTGCCAGCAGCTTAAGTTTCGGGGGCCATGGGGAGCTGTTTTTT
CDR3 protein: CASSLSFGGHGELFF

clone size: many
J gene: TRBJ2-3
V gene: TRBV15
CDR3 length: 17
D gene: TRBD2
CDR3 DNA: TGTGCCACCAGCCCGCGACTAGCGGGGGGCCCCTTGGATACGCAGTATTTT
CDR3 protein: CATSPRLAGGPLDTQYF

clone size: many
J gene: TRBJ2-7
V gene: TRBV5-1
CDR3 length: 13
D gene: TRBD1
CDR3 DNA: TGCGCCAGCAGCAGGGACAGCGCCTACGAGCAGTACTTC
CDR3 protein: CASSRDSAYEQYF

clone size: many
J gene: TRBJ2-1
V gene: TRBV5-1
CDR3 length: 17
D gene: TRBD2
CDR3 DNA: TGCGCCAGCAGCTTGGCCGTACTAGCGGGTCCCTACAATGAGCAGTTCTTC
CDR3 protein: CASSLAVLAGPYNEQFF

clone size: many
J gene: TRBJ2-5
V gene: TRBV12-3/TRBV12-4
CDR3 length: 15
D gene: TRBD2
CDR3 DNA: TGTGCCAGCAGTTTAGGGCAGGGAGGGAAAGAGACCCAGTACTTC
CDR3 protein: CASSLGQGGKETQYF

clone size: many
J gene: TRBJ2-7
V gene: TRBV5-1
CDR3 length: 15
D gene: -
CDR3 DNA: TGCGCCAGCAGCTTGGGGGAGTTCAGGACCTACGAGCAGTACTTC
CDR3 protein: CASSLGEFRTYEQYF

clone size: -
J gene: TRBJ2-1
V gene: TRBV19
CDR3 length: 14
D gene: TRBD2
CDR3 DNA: TGTGCCAGTAGTATTGCGGGAGGGCGTAATGAGCAGTTCTTC
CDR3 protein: CASSIAGGRNEQFF

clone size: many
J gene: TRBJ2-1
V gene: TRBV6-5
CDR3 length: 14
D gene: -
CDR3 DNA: TGTGCCAGCAGTTACTCGTCAGGGTTCAATGAGCAGTTCTTC
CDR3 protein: CASSYSSGFNEQFF

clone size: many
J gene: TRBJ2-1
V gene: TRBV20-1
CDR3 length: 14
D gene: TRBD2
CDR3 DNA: TGCAGTGCTATCGGGACTAGCGCGTCCTATGAGCAGTTCTTC
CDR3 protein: CSAIGTSASYEQFF

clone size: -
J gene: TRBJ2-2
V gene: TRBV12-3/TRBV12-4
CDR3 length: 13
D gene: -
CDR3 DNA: TGTGCCAGCCGGGCGGCGAACACCGGGAAGCTGTTTTTT
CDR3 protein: CASRAANTGKLFF

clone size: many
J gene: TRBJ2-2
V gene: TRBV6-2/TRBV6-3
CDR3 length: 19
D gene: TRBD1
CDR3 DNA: TGTGCCAGCAGTTGGCCGAGACAGGGGAGCTTTACTGTAACCGGGGAGCTGTTTTTT
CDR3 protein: CASSWPRQGSFTVTGELFF

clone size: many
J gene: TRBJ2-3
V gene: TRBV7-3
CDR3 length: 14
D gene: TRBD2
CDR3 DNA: TGTGCCAGCAGCCCTCTAAGCGGGGCAGATACGCAGTATTTT
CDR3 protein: CASSPLSGADTQYF

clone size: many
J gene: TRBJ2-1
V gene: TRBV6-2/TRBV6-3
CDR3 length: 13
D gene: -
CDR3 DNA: TGTGCCAGCAGCCAGACCTCCTACAATGAGCAGTTCTTC
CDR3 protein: CASSQTSYNEQFF

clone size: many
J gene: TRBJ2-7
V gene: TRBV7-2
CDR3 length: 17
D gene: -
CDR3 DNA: TGTGCCAGCAGCTTAGCCCCTACGAGGTCGAAGGCCTACGAGCAGTACTTC
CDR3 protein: CASSLAPTRSKAYEQYF

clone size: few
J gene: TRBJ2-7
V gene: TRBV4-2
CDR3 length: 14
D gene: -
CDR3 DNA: TGTGCCAGCAGCCACGGACAGAGCTCCTACGAGCAGTACTTC
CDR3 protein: CASSHGQSSYEQYF

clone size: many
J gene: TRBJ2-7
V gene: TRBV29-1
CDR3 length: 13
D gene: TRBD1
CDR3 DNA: TGCAGCGTGGAGGGGACAGGAAACTACGAGCAGTACTTC
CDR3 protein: CSVEGTGNYEQYF

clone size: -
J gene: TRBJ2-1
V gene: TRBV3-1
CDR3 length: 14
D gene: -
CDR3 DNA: TGTGCCAGCAGCCAAACCAGCTCCTACAATGAGCAGTTCTTC
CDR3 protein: CASSQTSSYNEQFF

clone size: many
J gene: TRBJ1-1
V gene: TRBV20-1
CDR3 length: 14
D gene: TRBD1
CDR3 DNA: TGCAGTGCCCAAGGACAGGAACGGAACACTGAAGCTTTCTTT
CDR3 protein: CSAQGQERNTEAFF

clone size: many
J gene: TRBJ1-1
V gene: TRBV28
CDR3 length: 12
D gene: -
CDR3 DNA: TGTGCCAGCAGCCTAATTAGCACTGAAGCTTTCTTT
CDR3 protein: CASSLISTEAFF

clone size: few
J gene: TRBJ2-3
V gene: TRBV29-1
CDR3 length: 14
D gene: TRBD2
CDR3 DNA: TGCAGCGTACGCGGACTAGCTCTCACAGATACGCAGTATTTT
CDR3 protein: CSVRGLALTDTQYF

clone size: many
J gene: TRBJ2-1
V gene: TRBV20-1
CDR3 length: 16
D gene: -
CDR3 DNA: TGCAGTGCTACGGACGCCATGGACGGAGACTACAATGAGCAGTTCTTC
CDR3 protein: CSATDAMDGDYNEQFF

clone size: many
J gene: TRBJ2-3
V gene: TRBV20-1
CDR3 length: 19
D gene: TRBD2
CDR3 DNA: TGCAGTGCTAGAAGAGCTTTGGGCGCTAGCGGGAGGGCGACAGATACGCAGTATTTT
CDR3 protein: CSARRALGASGRATDTQYF

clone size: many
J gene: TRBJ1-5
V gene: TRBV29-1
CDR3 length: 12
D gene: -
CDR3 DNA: TGCAGCGTTTCGATGAGCAATCAGCCCCAGCATTTT
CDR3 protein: CSVSMSNQPQHF

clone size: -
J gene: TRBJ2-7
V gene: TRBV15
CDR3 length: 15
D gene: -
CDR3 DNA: TGTGCCACCAGCAGAGATGGCAGGGTTGGCCACGAGCAGTACTTC
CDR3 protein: CATSRDGRVGHEQYF

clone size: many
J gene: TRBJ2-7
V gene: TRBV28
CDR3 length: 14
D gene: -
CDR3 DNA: TGTGCCAGCAGGCAGACTCGCGAAGGGTACGAGCAGTACTTC
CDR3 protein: CASRQTREGYEQYF

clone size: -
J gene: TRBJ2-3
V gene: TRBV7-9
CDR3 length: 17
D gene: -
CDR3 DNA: TGTGCCAGCAGCTTAGGATTTTCGCCTCCAAGCACAGATACGCAGTATTTT
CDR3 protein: CASSLGFSPPSTDTQYF

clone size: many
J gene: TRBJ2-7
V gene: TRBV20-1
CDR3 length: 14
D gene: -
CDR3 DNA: TGCAGTGCAGAACCCCGGGGGCCCCCCTACGAGCAGTACTTC
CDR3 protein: CSAEPRGPPYEQYF

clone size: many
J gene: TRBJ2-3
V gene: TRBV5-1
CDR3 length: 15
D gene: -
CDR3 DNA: TGCGCCAGCAGCTTGGCCCTAGCGACCACAGATACGCAGTATTTT
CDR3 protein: CASSLALATTDTQYF

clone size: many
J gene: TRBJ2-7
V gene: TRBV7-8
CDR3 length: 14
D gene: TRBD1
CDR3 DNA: TGTGCCAGCAGCTGGGGGACAGGGGCCTACGAGCAGTACTTC
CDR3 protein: CASSWGTGAYEQYF

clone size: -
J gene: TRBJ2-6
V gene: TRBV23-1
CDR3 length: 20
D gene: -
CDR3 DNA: TGCGCCAGCAGTCAGGAGAATGGGGCAGACCGGCCCTCTGGGGCCAACGTCCTGACTTTC
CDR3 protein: CASSQENGADRPSGANVLTF

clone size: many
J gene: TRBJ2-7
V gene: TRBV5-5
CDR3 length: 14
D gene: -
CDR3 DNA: TGTGCCAGCAGCTTTGTCGGGGCGGGTTACGAGCAGTACTTC
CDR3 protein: CASSFVGAGYEQYF

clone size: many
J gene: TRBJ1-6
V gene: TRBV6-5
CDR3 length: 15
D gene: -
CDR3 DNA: TGTGCCAGCAGTTACTTCGCCAGGGAAGAAACACCCCTCCACTTT
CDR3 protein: CASSYFAREETPLHF

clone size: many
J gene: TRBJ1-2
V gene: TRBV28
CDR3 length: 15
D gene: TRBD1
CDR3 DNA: TGTGCCAGCAGGTCGTCGACAGGGGGTGCCTATGGCTACACCTTC
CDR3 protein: CASRSSTGGAYGYTF

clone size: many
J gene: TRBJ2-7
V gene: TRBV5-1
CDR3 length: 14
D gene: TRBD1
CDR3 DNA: TGCGCCAGCAGCACGGGACAGGCCACCTACGAGCAGTACTTC
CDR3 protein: CASSTGQATYEQYF

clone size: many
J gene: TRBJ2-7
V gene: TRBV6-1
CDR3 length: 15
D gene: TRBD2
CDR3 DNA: TGTGCCAGCAGTGAAGGACTAGCGGGAGTGTACGAGCAGTACTTC
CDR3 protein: CASSEGLAGVYEQYF

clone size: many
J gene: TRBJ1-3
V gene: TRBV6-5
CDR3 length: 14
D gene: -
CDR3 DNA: TGTGCCAGCAGTTACGGGGGAAATGCAAACACCATATATTTT
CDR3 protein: CASSYGGNANTIYF

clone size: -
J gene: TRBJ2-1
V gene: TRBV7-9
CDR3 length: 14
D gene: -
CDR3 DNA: TGTGCCAGCAGCCAAGACTGGGACTACAATGAGCAGTTCTTC
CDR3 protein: CASSQDWDYNEQFF

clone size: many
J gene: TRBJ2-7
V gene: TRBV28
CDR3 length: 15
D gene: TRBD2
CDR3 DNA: TGTGCCAGCAGTAGGCCGGGACTAGACTCTAACGAGCAGTACTTC
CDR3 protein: CASSRPGLDSNEQYF

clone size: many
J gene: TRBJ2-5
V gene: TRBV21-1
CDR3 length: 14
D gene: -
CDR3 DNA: TGTGCCAGCAGCATTGGCAGTACGGGTGAGACCCAGTACTTC
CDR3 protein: CASSIGSTGETQYF

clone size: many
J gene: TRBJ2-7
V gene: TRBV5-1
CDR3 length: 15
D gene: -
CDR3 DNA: TGCGCCAGCAGCTTGGTAGGGATAAGGTCCTACGAGCAGTACTTC
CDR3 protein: CASSLVGIRSYEQYF

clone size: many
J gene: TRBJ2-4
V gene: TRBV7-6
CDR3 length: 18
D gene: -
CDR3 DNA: TGTGCCAGCAGCCTTGGCGGGGCAAACAGCGGGGCCAAAAACATTCAGTACTTC
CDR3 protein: CASSLGGANSGAKNIQYF

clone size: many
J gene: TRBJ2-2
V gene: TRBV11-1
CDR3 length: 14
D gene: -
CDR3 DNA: TGTGCCAGCAGCTTTGGCAGGAACACCGGGGAGCTGTTTTTT
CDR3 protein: CASSFGRNTGELFF

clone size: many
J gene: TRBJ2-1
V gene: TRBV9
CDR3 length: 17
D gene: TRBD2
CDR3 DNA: TGTGCCAGCAGCGTAGGAGGCGGGAGTAGACCCTACAATGAGCAGTTCTTC
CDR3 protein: CASSVGGGSRPYNEQFF

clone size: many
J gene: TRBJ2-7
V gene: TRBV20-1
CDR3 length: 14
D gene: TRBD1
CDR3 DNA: TGCAGTGCTAGACTCCCTGGACAGGATTACGAGCAGTACTTC
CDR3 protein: CSARLPGQDYEQYF

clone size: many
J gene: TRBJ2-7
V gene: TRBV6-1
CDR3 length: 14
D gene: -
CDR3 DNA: TGTGCCAGCAAGCTAGGCAGGCTCGGCTACGAGCAGTACTTC
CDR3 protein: CASKLGRLGYEQYF

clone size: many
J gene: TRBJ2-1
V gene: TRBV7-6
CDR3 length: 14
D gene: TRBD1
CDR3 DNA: TGTGCCAGCAGCCCAATGGACAGGGGGTATGAGCAGTTCTTC
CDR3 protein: CASSPMDRGYEQFF

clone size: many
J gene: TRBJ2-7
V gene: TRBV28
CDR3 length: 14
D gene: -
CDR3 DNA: TGTGCCAGCAGTATACTCAGGGGCCCCTACGAGCAGTACTTC
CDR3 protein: CASSILRGPYEQYF

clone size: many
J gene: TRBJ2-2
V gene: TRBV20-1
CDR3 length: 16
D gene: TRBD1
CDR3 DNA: TGCAGTGCTAGAGTCCCCGGGACAGGGAACACCGGGGAGCTGTTTTTT
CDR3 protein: CSARVPGTGNTGELFF

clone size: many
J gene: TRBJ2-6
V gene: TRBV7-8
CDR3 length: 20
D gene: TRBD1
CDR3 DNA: TGTGCCAGCAGCCACCGCACGGGACAGGGGGAAAACTACGGGGCCAACGTCCTGACTTTC
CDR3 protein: CASSHRTGQGENYGANVLTF

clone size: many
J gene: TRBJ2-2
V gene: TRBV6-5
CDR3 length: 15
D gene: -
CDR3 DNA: TGTGCCAGCAGTTACGGGGTACCGGGCACCGGGGAGCTGTTTTTT
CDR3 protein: CASSYGVPGTGELFF

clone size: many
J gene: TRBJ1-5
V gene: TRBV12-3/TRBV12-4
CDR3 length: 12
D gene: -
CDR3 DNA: TGTGCCACGGGATCCTATGGCGGGGCACAGCATTTT
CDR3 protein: CATGSYGGAQHF

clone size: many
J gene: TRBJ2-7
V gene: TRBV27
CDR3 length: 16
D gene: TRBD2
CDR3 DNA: TGTGCCAGCAGTTTAGGGACTAGCGGGGGGGTCTACGAGCAGTACTTC
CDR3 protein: CASSLGTSGGVYEQYF

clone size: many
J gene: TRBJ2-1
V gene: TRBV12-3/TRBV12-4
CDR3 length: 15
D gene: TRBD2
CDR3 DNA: TGTGCCAGCACCCGGGGAGGGAGCTCCTACAATGAGCAGTTCTTC
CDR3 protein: CASTRGGSSYNEQFF

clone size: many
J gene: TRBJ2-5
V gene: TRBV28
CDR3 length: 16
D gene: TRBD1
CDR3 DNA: TGTGCCAGCAGTCTATTTGGGACAGGGCAGAGGGAGACCCAGTACTTC
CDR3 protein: CASSLFGTGQRETQYF

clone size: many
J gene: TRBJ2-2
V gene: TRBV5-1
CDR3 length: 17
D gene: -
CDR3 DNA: TGCGCCAGCAAAACCTCTACCAGGGAGAGGTGGACCGGGGAGCTGTTTTTT
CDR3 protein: CASKTSTRERWTGELFF

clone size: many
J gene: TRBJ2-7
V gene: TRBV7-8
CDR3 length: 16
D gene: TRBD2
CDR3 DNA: TGTGCCAGCAGCCCGTTAGCGGGATTCTCAACCTACGAGCAGTACTTC
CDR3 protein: CASSPLAGFSTYEQYF